The 18 T cell receptor beta chains below come from one sample, sequenced in a study of regulatory T cells in long-lasting Graves disease. CDR3 regions were amplified by Arm-PCR using iRepertoire HTBI primers to build TCR beta libraries. One entry per CDR3 protein results from TCRdb running MiXCR on the multiplex PCR reads. This sample yields 350,000 to 500,000 distinct CDR3 sequences, of which around 20% are seen a single time; more than 13% belongs to the top ten. Time point denoted: persistent/refractory GD, antithyroid drugs over 5 years with positive TRAb. With RNA extracted from PBMCs as input, the TCR library was made. The source material was peripheral blood mononuclear cells (PBMCs), sampled when the disease was refractory, from a patient treated with antithyroid drugs. The receptors stem from a female donor with Graves disease.

This clonotype was detected ten times or more. This chain joins TRBV10-3 and TRBJ2-5, with D perhaps TRBD2 (6 bases). The CDR3 runs to 12 residues. In germline, CDR1 is ENHRY, CDR2 SYGVKD. The V gene lost 4 bases and the J gene lost 5 bases, with 8 bases spanning the gap. CDR3 residues: CAISGGEETQYF. CDR3 nucleotide sequence: TGTGCCATCAGTGGGGGGGAGGAGACCCAGTACTTC.

This clonotype occurred many times. This chain joins TRBV28 and TRBJ2-5; 8 positions agree with TRBD1. The V segment lost 5 bases and the J segment 5 bases; nucleotides outside the gene matches: 13. There are 16 residues in the CDR3. Germline V gene data show CDR1 as MDHEN and CDR2 as SYDVKM. The CDR3 DNA sequence: TGTGCCAGCAGTCCGGACAGGGTAATCCTTCGGGAGACCCAGTACTTC. Translating it yields CASSPDRVILRETQYF.

This chain joins TRBV27 and TRBJ2-1, with D hard to call. The CDR3 is 14 amino acids. Trimming took 2 bases from V and 7 from J, leaving 12 bases between them. Germline V gene lookup returns CDR1 MNHEY and CDR2 SMNVEV (reference sequence). The chain's CDR3 is CASSLAESRNEQFF. In DNA, the CDR3 is TGTGCCAGCAGTTTAGCTGAATCTAGGAATGAGCAGTTCTTC.

This clonotype was recorded at least ten times. The chain uses TRBV12-3 or TRBV12-4 and TRBJ1-1; maybe TRBD1 (6 bases). There are 14 residues in the CDR3. Between the trimmed V and J ends, which lost 9 bases and 5 bases, there was a span of 19 bases. In nucleotides, the CDR3 is TGTGCCAGTGAAATGGGGGGGGCAAGGACTGAAGCTTTCTTT. Its protein product is CASEMGGARTEAFF.

This chain links TRBV14 with TRBJ2-2, with TRBD2 as a possible D gene (5 bases). Between the trimmed V and J ends, which lost 0 bases and 9 bases, there was a span of 14 bases. The germline CDR1 and CDR2 sequences are SGHDN and FVKESK. The CDR3 runs to 15 residues. The chain's CDR3 is CASSQDGSTARELFF. The CDR3 bases are TGTGCCAGCAGCCAAGATGGGAGTACGGCGAGGGAGCTGTTTTTT.

This clonotype has only a few counts. CDR3 nucleotides: TGTGCCAGCAGCAAAGGGACTAGCGCACAGAACACCGGGGAGCTGTTTTTT. Its protein product is CASSKGTSAQNTGELFF. The gene calls are TRBV7-8 and TRBJ2-2, with 10 bases matching TRBD2. The junction had 7 bases not matched to a gene; V was cut back by 5 bases and J by 1 base. The V gene's germline CDR1 is SGHVS and CDR2 FQNEAQ. The CDR3 is made up of 17 amino acids.

This clonotype was picked up many times. This chain connects TRBV20-1 to TRBJ2-7; D is ambiguous. V was trimmed by 5 bases and J by 5 bases, leaving 16 bases between them. This CDR3 spans 13 amino acids. Germline V CDR1 and CDR2: DFQATT, SNEGSKA (reference sequence). In DNA, the CDR3 is TGCAGTGCTTCCAAGGACCCGATTGACGAGCAGTACTTC. This translates into CSASKDPIDEQYF.

The chain is built from TRBV19 and TRBJ2-6; 12 nucleotides agree with TRBD1. Germline CDR1 and CDR2: LNHDA and SQIVND (reference sequence). The CDR3 is 18 residues long. Trimming at V came to 6 bases and at J to 0 bases, leaving 6 bases not matched to a gene. DNA for the CDR3: TGTGCCAGTAGCGCCGGGACAGGGGGCTACTCTGGGGCCAACGTCCTGACTTTC. It yields the protein CASSAGTGGYSGANVLTF. The whole variable domain, filled in from reference TRBV19 and TRBJ2-6, reads DGGITQSPKYLFRKEGQNVTLSCEQNLNHDAMYWYRQDPGQGLRLIYYSQIVNDFQKGDIAEGYSVSREKKESFPLTVTSAQKNPTAFYLCASSAGTGGYSGANVLTFGAGSRLTVL.

This clonotype was seen ten or more times. The chain uses TRBV20-1 and TRBJ1-1, with TRBD1 matching over 7 bases. After removal of 5 bases from V and 7 bases from J, the junction contained 4 bases not matched to a gene. Germline-derived CDR1 and CDR2 are DFQATT and SNEGSKA (reference sequence). This CDR3 region has 11 residues. The CDR3 spells CSAPRQGEAFF. DNA for the CDR3: TGCAGTGCTCCGCGACAGGGTGAAGCTTTCTTT.

The genes are TRBV9 and TRBJ2-5; 11 bases match TRBD2. Germline loops: CDR1 SGDLS, CDR2 YYNGEE. This CDR3 has 16 residues. V was pared by 0 bases and J by 2 bases, with 3 bases of the junction left unmatched. CDR3: CASSVATSGSQETQYF. CDR3 nucleotide sequence: TGTGCCAGCAGCGTAGCTACTAGCGGGAGTCAAGAGACCCAGTACTTC.

This clonotype appeared a few times. The chain carries TRBV2 and TRBJ2-2; D unclear. This CDR3 spans 15 amino acids. Germline CDR1 is SNHLY and CDR2 is FYNNEI. Trimming took off 4 bases at V and 1 base at J, with 10 bases between the two ends. The CDR3 region is CASSVRPLNTGELFF. The CDR3 bases are TGTGCCAGCAGTGTGCGGCCCCTGAACACCGGGGAGCTGTTTTTT.

V usage is TRBV6-1 and J usage is TRBJ1-3, with no clear D. Per germline, CDR1 MNHNS and CDR2 SASEGT. V shed 8 bases and J shed 0 bases, with 11 bases lying between them. The CDR3 has 14 residues. CDR3 sequence (DNA): TGTGCCAGCTCCGACCCCTTCTCTGGAAACACCATATATTTT. Amino acids: CASSDPFSGNTIYF.

This clonotype was observed a few times. The chain couples TRBV5-1 to TRBJ1-2, with 9 positions matching TRBD1. In germline, CDR1 is SGHRS, CDR2 YFSETQ. This CDR3 contains 17 residues. The V gene end was trimmed by 1 base and the J gene end by 4 bases; junction bases not matched to a gene: 11. The CDR3 region is CASSLSPDRGQSYGYTF. CDR3 bases: TGCGCCAGCAGCTTGTCCCCGGACAGGGGCCAATCCTATGGCTACACCTTC.

This clonotype was detected many times. The rearrangement joins TRBV28 to TRBJ1-5, with D uncertain. The CDR3 runs to 14 residues. Germline values: CDR1 MDHEN, CDR2 SYDVKM. V lost 10 bases and J 3 bases, leaving 16 bases between the germline ends. The CDR3 reads CATNPRAVNQPQHF. CDR3 coding DNA: TGTGCCACCAATCCTCGGGCAGTCAATCAGCCCCAGCATTTT.

The chain employs TRBV20-1 and TRBJ2-3; D possibly uses TRBD1 or TRBD2 (6 bases each). Trimming left V 6 bases short and J 5 bases short, with 9 bases between. The CDR3 length is 11 residues. Germline CDR1 reads DFQATT; CDR2 reads SNEGSKA (reference sequence). CDR3 sequence: CSAGGRDTQYF. As DNA, the CDR3 is TGCAGTGCGGGGGGCAGAGATACGCAGTATTTT.

This clonotype was found many times. V and J are TRBV12-3 or TRBV12-4 and TRBJ2-7, with D perhaps matching TRBD1 or TRBD2 (5 bases each). The CDR3 totals 14 residues. Between the trimmed V and J ends, which lost 5 bases and 5 bases, there was a span of 16 bases. CDR3: CASSGGTRPNEQYF. In DNA, the CDR3 is TGTGCCAGCAGTGGGGGAACTCGCCCTAACGAGCAGTACTTC.

With respect to this clonotype: A much bigger clone sits one base away, suggesting this may be a read error. J is TRBJ1-2 and V is TRBV20-1, with no clear D. The CDR3 loop spans 12 amino acids. Trimming removed 2 bases from V and 8 bases from J, with 12 bases in between. CDR1 and CDR2 (germline): DFQATT, SNEGSKA (reference sequence). CDR3 sequence (DNA): TGCAGTGCTAGATGGCAGCTTGACGGCTACACCTTC. Encoded protein: CSARWQLDGYTF.

This clonotype was detected only a few times. The chain is built from TRBV12-3 or TRBV12-4 and TRBJ2-5; tentative D call: TRBD1 (5 bases). Trimming pared 6 bases from V and 2 bases from J, leaving 16 bases between. The length of the CDR3 is 15 residues. The CDR3 protein is CASSSWGGRQETQYF. CDR3 sequence (DNA): TGTGCCAGCAGCTCCTGGGGCGGCAGACAAGAGACCCAGTACTTC.